The 26 T cell receptor beta chains listed next were all sequenced from one sample in a study of T cell responses to AZD1222 COVID-19 vaccine. Some clones are missing from TCRdb's copy, which holds only in-frame ones; the method was immunoSEQ multiplex PCR. Of about 180,000 clones listed, approximately 90% are singletons. The sequencing here drew on peripheral blood, taken 28 days after the second dose of the MenACWY control vaccine. These receptors were collected from an adult who received the MenACWY meningococcal vaccine as a control.

The chain recombines TRBV5-6 with TRBJ2-3; D is uncertain. Germline loops: CDR1 SGHDT, CDR2 YYEEEE. This CDR3 region has 14 residues. V was cut by 0 bases and J by 4 bases, with 9 bases left in between. The CDR3 DNA is TGTGCCAGCAGCTTGGACCAGGCCCCAGATACGCAGTATTTT. Protein sequence: CASSLDQAPDTQYF.

The genes are TRBV25-1 and TRBJ1-1, with D maybe TRBD1 (6 bases). This CDR3 is 14 amino acids long. Deletions cut 8 bases from V and 1 base from J, with 14 bases between. Germline-derived CDR1 and CDR2 are MGHDK and SYGVNS. This CDR3 is CASGGPVGNTEAFF. CDR3 bases: TGTGCCAGCGGGGGGCCAGTGGGGAACACTGAAGCTTTCTTT.

This clone was seen just once. This rearrangement joins TRBV2 to TRBJ2-5, with TRBD2 identical over 7 bases. CDR3 length: 13 residues. Germline-derived CDR1 and CDR2 are SNHLY and FYNNEI. V was pared by 6 bases and J by 5 bases, with 6 bases of the junction left unmatched. The CDR3 region is CASRGGLIETQYF. Written as DNA, the CDR3 is TGTGCCAGCAGGGGAGGGTTGATCGAGACCCAGTACTTC.

V gene TRBV11-3 combines with J gene TRBJ1-1, with 8 bases fitting TRBD1. The CDR3 runs 15 residues. Germline assignment: CDR1 SGHNT and CDR2 YENEEA. J was trimmed by 2 bases and V by 5 bases; bases with no gene match: 7. The chain's CDR3 is CASSPGQGANTEAFF. The CDR3 DNA follows: TGTGCCAGCAGCCCGGGGCAGGGGGCCAACACTGAAGCTTTCTTT.

The gene calls are TRBV7-2 and TRBJ1-1; the match to TRBD1 covers 8 bases. This CDR3 contains 16 residues. After removal of 5 bases from V and 4 bases from J, the junction contained 12 bases not matched to a gene. Germline CDR1 and CDR2: SGHTA and FQGNSA. The chain's CDR3 is CASSLRQGWKGTEAFF. The CDR3 nucleotides read TGTGCCAGCAGCCTCCGACAGGGGTGGAAGGGCACTGAAGCTTTCTTT.

In the case of this clone: The sample holds other DNA sequences that translate to the same CDR3. This sequence joins TRBV7-2 and TRBJ1-2; no firm D call. CDR3 length equals 12 residues. The ends were cut back, 3 bases at V and 2 bases at J, with 4 bases in the middle. Per the germline V gene, CDR1 is SGHTA and CDR2 is FQGNSA. DNA for the CDR3: TGTGCCAGCAGCTTTCCGAACTATGGCTACACCTTC. Protein: CASSFPNYGYTF.

This sequence joins TRBV2 and TRBJ2-5; 8 nucleotides line up with TRBD2. Germline assignment: CDR1 SNHLY and CDR2 FYNNEI. The CDR3 has 15 amino acids. Trimming removed 7 bases from V and 4 bases from J; junction bases left unmatched: 11. DNA of the CDR3: TGTGCCAGCATGTGGTCAGCGGGAGTATCAGAGACCCAGTACTTC. Protein: CASMWSAGVSETQYF. Filled out from reference TRBV2 and TRBJ2-5, the complete variable domain reads EPEVTQTPSHQVTQMGQEVILRCVPISNHLYFYWYRQILGQKVEFLVSFYNNEISEKSEIFDDQFSVERPDGSNFTLKIRSTKLEDSAMYFCASMWSAGVSETQYFGPGTRLLVL.

This sequence joins TRBV2 and TRBJ1-5, with D maybe TRBD1 (5 bases). The CDR3 totals 14 residues. The germline V gene encodes CDR1 SNHLY and CDR2 FYNNEI. V lost 7 bases to trimming and J lost 7 bases, with 17 bases between them. The CDR3 DNA reads TGTGCCAGCAATCAGGGTGAAAGGTACCAGCCCCAGCATTTT. Residues: CASNQGERYQPQHF.

V gene TRBV4-3 combines with J gene TRBJ1-5; maybe TRBD1 (6 bases). The length of the CDR3 is 18 residues. The germline V gene encodes CDR1 LGHNA and CDR2 YSLEER. V lost 5 bases and J lost 1, with 21 bases in between. The DNA of the CDR3 is TGCGCCAGCAGCTCTAGCGGGGTGGGGGCGTTAAGCAATCAGCCCCAGCATTTT. It codes for CASSSSGVGALSNQPQHF.

The rearrangement uses TRBV28 and TRBJ1-1; D not certain. This CDR3 has 12 residues. Per the germline V gene, CDR1 is MDHEN and CDR2 is SYDVKM. V was shortened by 3 bases and J by 8 bases, with 10 bases between the two germline ends. The CDR3 DNA reads TGTGCCAGCAGTTTGAGTAAGGGAGAAGCTTTCTTT. As protein: CASSLSKGEAFF.

The chain employs TRBV27 and TRBJ2-7; D is uncertain. CDR3 length: 16 amino acids. Germline V gives CDR1 MNHEY, CDR2 SMNVEV (reference sequence). Trimming stripped 3 bases from V and 6 bases from J, with 21 bases between. The CDR3 loop is CASSLVPQTASGEQYF. The CDR3 DNA sequence: TGTGCCAGCAGTTTGGTCCCACAGACGGCATCGGGCGAGCAGTACTTC.

The genes are TRBV9 and TRBJ1-1; D not resolved. The CDR3 extends over 13 amino acids. Germline loops: CDR1 SGDLS, CDR2 YYNGEE. Trimming took off 0 bases at V and 4 bases at J, with 7 bases between the two ends. The DNA for the CDR3 is TGTGCCAGCAGCGTAGCCCTGACCACTGAAGCTTTCTTT. This sequence encodes CASSVALTTEAFF.

This chain joins TRBV10-2 and TRBJ2-1; 7 bases match TRBD2. The CDR3 contains 14 residues. CDR1 and CDR2 (germline): WSHSY, SAAADI. The V gene end was trimmed by 8 bases and the J gene end by 5 bases; junction bases not matched to a gene: 9. In DNA, the CDR3 is TGCGCCAGCGCGGCCGGGACTAACCACAATGAGCAGTTCTTC. It encodes CASAAGTNHNEQFF.

The V gene is TRBV5-1, the J gene TRBJ2-7, with a tentative D call TRBD1 (6 bases). Germline V lookup: CDR1 SGHRS, CDR2 YFSETQ. Between the trimmed V and J ends, which lost 6 bases and 0 bases, there was a span of 13 bases. This CDR3 has 14 residues. The CDR3 region is CASKTGDTSYEQYF. In nucleotides, the CDR3 is TGCGCCAGCAAAACTGGGGACACCTCCTACGAGCAGTACTTC.

V and J are TRBV7-2 and TRBJ2-7, with D perhaps given as TRBD1 or TRBD2 (5 bases each). Germline assignment: CDR1 SGHTA and CDR2 FQGNSA. Trimming left V 3 bases short and J 5 bases short, with 17 bases between. This CDR3 spans 15 amino acids. This CDR3 is CASSFGATVTDEQYF. Here the CDR3 DNA reads TGTGCCAGCAGCTTCGGGGCGACGGTAACGGACGAGCAGTACTTC.

The chain has TRBV12-5 and TRBJ1-3; TRBD1 might be the D (6 bases). The CDR3 is 15 residues long. With 5 bases removed from V and 0 bases from J, the gap between germline ends came to 11 bases. Germline V gives CDR1 LGHNT, CDR2 FRNRAP. The CDR3 reads CASGPGGGSGNTIYF. The CDR3 region has the DNA TGTGCTAGTGGTCCAGGAGGGGGCTCTGGAAACACCATATATTTT.

J is TRBJ1-1 and V is TRBV11-2, with D possibly TRBD1 on 6 matching bases. The CDR3 length is 15 residues. Trimming removed 1 base at V and 1 base at J, with 10 bases between. CDR1 is SGHAT and CDR2 is FQNNGV in the germline V gene. The CDR3 sequence is CASSLVPGANTEAFF. The CDR3 nucleotides read TGTGCCAGCAGCTTAGTTCCGGGGGCGAACACTGAAGCTTTCTTT.

This chain joins TRBV1 and TRBJ2-7. TRBV1 is assigned pseudogene status. The CDR3 consists of 15 residues. This CDR3 is CTSSQQGTGLNEQYF. The CDR3 DNA is TGCACCAGCAGCCAACAGGGGACTGGCTTGAACGAGCAGTACTTC.

This chain uses TRBV21-1 with TRBJ2-7; the table assigns TRBD1, which was not confirmed against the DNA. TRBV21-1 is an annotated pseudogene. The CDR3 sequence is 16 residues long. The DNA for the CDR3 is TGTGCCAGCAGCAAATCAGGGGGACGGGTTCCCTACGAGCAGTACTTC. Encoded protein: CASSKSGGRVPYEQYF.

The chain carries TRBV6-5 and TRBJ1-1; D is unresolved. The CDR3 runs 13 residues. Trimming cost V 6 bases and J 1 base, with 9 bases left between them. Germline CDR1 MNHEY, CDR2 SVGAGI. CDR3: CASSLTRNTEAFF. CDR3 coding DNA: TGTGCCAGCAGCTTGACAAGGAACACTGAAGCTTTCTTT.

This clone occurred a few times. The rearrangement links TRBV19 to TRBJ1-3; D uncertain. In germline, CDR1 is LNHDA, CDR2 SQIVND (reference sequence). This CDR3 contains 17 residues. V shed 1 base and J shed 3 bases, with 16 bases lying between them. CDR3 bases: TGTGCCAGTAGTATAGGTGGGTCCAGAAGAGGTGGAAACACCATATATTTT. The encoded protein is CASSIGGSRRGGNTIYF.

This clone appeared a few times. V and J are TRBV7-2 and TRBJ2-2; D is undetermined. Germline-derived CDR1 and CDR2 are SGHTA and FQGNSA. This CDR3 comprises 16 residues. Deletions cut 6 bases from V and 0 bases from J, with 14 bases between. CDR3 sequence reads: CASSLNALTNTGELFF. CDR3 nucleotides: TGTGCCAGCAGTCTGAACGCCTTAACGAACACCGGGGAGCTGTTTTTT.

This chain joins TRBV6-5 and TRBJ1-1; D is unresolved. V was shortened by 5 bases and J by 5 bases, with 6 bases between the two germline ends. The CDR3 contains 11 residues. Looked up from germline, CDR1 is MNHEY and CDR2 is SVGAGI. This CDR3 reads CASSHGTEAFF. CDR3 in DNA: TGTGCCAGCAGTCACGGGACTGAAGCTTTCTTT.

The gene calls are TRBV14 and TRBJ2-5; D unresolved. With 0 bases removed from V and 7 bases from J, the gap between germline ends came to 15 bases. Germline V lookup: CDR1 SGHDN, CDR2 FVKESK. CDR3 size: 15 residues. CDR3 protein: CASSQEFRGWSTQYF. The CDR3 DNA reads TGTGCCAGCAGCCAAGAATTTAGAGGCTGGTCGACCCAGTACTTC.

The chain couples TRBV28 to TRBJ2-1, with TRBD2 matching over 10 bases. This CDR3 is 14 amino acids long. The germline V gene encodes CDR1 MDHEN and CDR2 SYDVKM. V lost 6 bases, J lost 2 bases, and 1 base stayed unmatched. The CDR3 region has the DNA TGTGCCAGCAGAGGACTAGCGGCCTACAATGAGCAGTTCTTC. It specifies CASRGLAAYNEQFF.

The rearrangement links TRBV5-8 to TRBJ1-6; possible D gene TRBD1, 6 bases. V was trimmed by 3 bases and J by 3 bases, leaving 10 bases between them. The CDR3 is made up of 15 amino acids. Germline CDR1 SGHTS, CDR2 YDEGEE. CDR3 bases: TGTGCCAGCAGCTCGACAGGCCGCTATAATTCACCCCTCCACTTT. Its protein product is CASSSTGRYNSPLHF. The complete variable domain, with remaining parts taken from reference TRBV5-8 and TRBJ1-6, reads EAGVTQSPTHLIKTRGQQATLRCSPISGHTSVYWYQQALGLGLQFLLWYDEGEERNRGNFPPRFSGRQFPNYSSELNVNALELEDSALYLCASSSTGRYNSPLHFGNGTRLTVT.